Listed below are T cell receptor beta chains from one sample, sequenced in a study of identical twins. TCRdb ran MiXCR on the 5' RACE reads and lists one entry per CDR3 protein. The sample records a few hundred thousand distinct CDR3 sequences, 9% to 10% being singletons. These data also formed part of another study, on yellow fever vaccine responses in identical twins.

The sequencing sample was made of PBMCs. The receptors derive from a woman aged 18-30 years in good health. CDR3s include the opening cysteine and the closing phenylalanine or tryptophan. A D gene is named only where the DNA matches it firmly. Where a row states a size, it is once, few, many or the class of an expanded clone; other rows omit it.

cdr3_aa: CASTIAGRSYNEQFF; cdr3_nt: TGTGCCAGCACCATAGCGGGGAGGTCCTACAATGAGCAGTTCTTC; d_call: TRBD2; v_call: TRBV11-2; clone_size: NA; j_call: TRBJ2-1
cdr3_aa: CSVTRDRGLQDTQYF; cdr3_nt: TGCAGCGTCACTCGGGACAGGGGGCTTCAAGATACGCAGTATTTT; d_call: TRBD1; v_call: TRBV29-1; clone_size: NA; j_call: TRBJ2-3
cdr3_aa: CASSQAQTGFTTEAFF; cdr3_nt: TGCGCCAGCAGCCAAGCCCAGACGGGATTTACCACTGAAGCTTTCTTT; d_call: NA; v_call: TRBV4-1; clone_size: NA; j_call: TRBJ1-1
cdr3_aa: CSALKLDRDEQYF; cdr3_nt: TGCAGTGCCCTAAAACTAGACAGGGACGAGCAGTACTTC; d_call: TRBD1; v_call: TRBV20-1; clone_size: NA; j_call: TRBJ2-7
cdr3_aa: CASSSDRGLEAGELFF; cdr3_nt: TGTGCCAGCAGCTCCGACCGGGGACTAGAGGCCGGGGAGCTGTTTTTT; d_call: TRBD2; v_call: TRBV7-9; clone_size: NA; j_call: TRBJ2-2
cdr3_aa: CASSLGFSSSPLHF; cdr3_nt: TGTGCCAGCAGCTTGGGATTTAGTAGTTCACCCCTCCACTTT; d_call: NA; v_call: TRBV7-3; clone_size: many; j_call: TRBJ1-6
cdr3_aa: CASSYGTSSYNEQFF; cdr3_nt: TGTGCCAGCAGTTACGGGACTAGCTCCTACAATGAGCAGTTCTTC; d_call: TRBD2; v_call: TRBV6-2/TRBV6-3; clone_size: many; j_call: TRBJ2-1
cdr3_aa: CATTDRDSGNTGELFF; cdr3_nt: TGTGCCACGACTGACCGGGACAGTGGCAACACCGGGGAGCTGTTTTTT; d_call: TRBD1; v_call: TRBV24-1; clone_size: many; j_call: TRBJ2-2
cdr3_aa: CASSDSRDRESPLHF; cdr3_nt: TGTGCCAGCAGTGATTCCCGGGACAGGGAGTCACCCCTCCACTTT; d_call: TRBD1; v_call: TRBV25-1; clone_size: NA; j_call: TRBJ1-6
cdr3_aa: CASSFKRGPEGQYF; cdr3_nt: TGTGCCAGCAGTTTTAAGAGGGGCCCCGAGGGGCAGTACTTC; d_call: NA; v_call: TRBV28; clone_size: few; j_call: TRBJ2-7
cdr3_aa: CASSQRVAWTEAFF; cdr3_nt: TGTGCCAGCAGCCAAAGGGTGGCTTGGACTGAAGCTTTCTTT; d_call: NA; v_call: TRBV2; clone_size: few; j_call: TRBJ1-1
cdr3_aa: CAIRPSQKTSRIGNEQFF; cdr3_nt: TGTGCCATCCGACCTTCCCAGAAGACTAGCAGAATCGGGAATGAGCAGTTCTTC; d_call: TRBD2; v_call: TRBV10-3; clone_size: many; j_call: TRBJ2-1
cdr3_aa: CASSFASRKADTQYF; cdr3_nt: TGTGCCAGCAGCTTTGCTAGCAGGAAGGCAGATACGCAGTATTTT; d_call: NA; v_call: TRBV7-2; clone_size: NA; j_call: TRBJ2-3
cdr3_aa: CASSEVSGRANVLTF; cdr3_nt: TGTGCCAGCAGTGAAGTTTCGGGACGGGCCAACGTCCTGACTTTC; d_call: NA; v_call: TRBV2; clone_size: few; j_call: TRBJ2-6
cdr3_aa: CASTPGLIQPQHF; cdr3_nt: TGTGCCAGCACTCCAGGGCTGATCCAGCCCCAGCATTTT; d_call: NA; v_call: TRBV12-3/TRBV12-4; clone_size: few; j_call: TRBJ1-5
cdr3_aa: CASRSPGQSYEQYF; cdr3_nt: TGTGCTAGCAGATCTCCGGGACAGTCATACGAGCAGTACTTC; d_call: TRBD1; v_call: TRBV7-7; clone_size: many; j_call: TRBJ2-7
cdr3_aa: CASSQEYGHEQFF; cdr3_nt: TGCGCCAGCAGCCAAGAGTACGGCCATGAGCAGTTCTTC; d_call: NA; v_call: TRBV4-3; clone_size: few; j_call: TRBJ2-1
cdr3_aa: CASSRGREYEQYF; cdr3_nt: TGTGCCAGTAGTAGAGGGCGGGAGTACGAGCAGTACTTC; d_call: TRBD2; v_call: TRBV19; clone_size: few; j_call: TRBJ2-7
cdr3_aa: CASSSTGERETQYF; cdr3_nt: TGTGCCAGCAGTTCTACAGGGGAACGGGAGACCCAGTACTTC; d_call: TRBD1; v_call: TRBV28; clone_size: NA; j_call: TRBJ2-5
cdr3_aa: CSVPPRQGTQETQYF; cdr3_nt: TGCAGCGTGCCCCCTCGACAGGGGACCCAAGAGACCCAGTACTTC; d_call: TRBD1; v_call: TRBV29-1; clone_size: NA; j_call: TRBJ2-5
cdr3_aa: CASSFAFPQETQYF; cdr3_nt: TGTGCCAGCAGCTTCGCATTCCCCCAAGAGACCCAGTACTTC; d_call: NA; v_call: TRBV7-9; clone_size: NA; j_call: TRBJ2-5
cdr3_aa: CASSQVEVTEQYF; cdr3_nt: TGTGCCAGCAGCCAAGTTGAGGTGACCGAGCAGTACTTC; d_call: NA; v_call: TRBV4-2; clone_size: few; j_call: TRBJ2-7
cdr3_aa: CASSFGLALDEQFF; cdr3_nt: TGTGCCAGCAGCTTCGGACTAGCTCTCGATGAGCAGTTCTTC; d_call: TRBD2; v_call: TRBV11-2; clone_size: many; j_call: TRBJ2-1
cdr3_aa: CASSSTTVSGELFF; cdr3_nt: TGTGCCAGCAGTTCCACCACCGTTTCCGGGGAGCTGTTTTTT; d_call: NA; v_call: TRBV12-3/TRBV12-4; clone_size: NA; j_call: TRBJ2-2
cdr3_aa: CASSRFITDTQYF; cdr3_nt: TGTGCCAGCAGCCGATTCATAACAGATACGCAGTATTTT; d_call: NA; v_call: TRBV6-1; clone_size: few; j_call: TRBJ2-3
cdr3_aa: CASSQDPGLAGPTDTQYF; cdr3_nt: TGCGCCAGCAGCCAAGACCCCGGACTAGCGGGTCCAACAGATACGCAGTATTTT; d_call: TRBD2; v_call: TRBV4-1; clone_size: few; j_call: TRBJ2-3
cdr3_aa: CASSLVKGYNEQFF; cdr3_nt: TGTGCCAGCAGTTTAGTCAAGGGCTACAATGAGCAGTTCTTC; d_call: NA; v_call: TRBV12-3/TRBV12-4; clone_size: many; j_call: TRBJ2-1
cdr3_aa: CSAVSGGSGTQYF; cdr3_nt: TGCAGTGCTGTGAGCGGGGGATCTGGTACGCAGTATTTT; d_call: TRBD2; v_call: TRBV20-1; clone_size: many; j_call: TRBJ2-3
cdr3_aa: CASSGDVDTSRGYTF; cdr3_nt: TGTGCCAGCAGCGGAGACGTAGACACGTCTCGGGGCTACACCTTC; d_call: NA; v_call: TRBV6-2/TRBV6-3; clone_size: many; j_call: TRBJ1-2
cdr3_aa: CSAREATGGLWTQYF; cdr3_nt: TGCAGTGCTAGAGAAGCGACAGGGGGTCTTTGGACCCAGTACTTC; d_call: TRBD1; v_call: TRBV20-1; clone_size: few; j_call: TRBJ2-5
cdr3_aa: CASMKVHEQYF; cdr3_nt: TGTGCCAGCATGAAGGTTCACGAGCAGTACTTC; d_call: NA; v_call: TRBV6-2/TRBV6-3; clone_size: NA; j_call: TRBJ2-7
cdr3_aa: CASSEADTGELFF; cdr3_nt: TGTGCCAGCAGTGAAGCGGACACCGGGGAGCTGTTTTTT; d_call: NA; v_call: TRBV6-1; clone_size: many; j_call: TRBJ2-2
cdr3_aa: CASSEGAGVNYNEQFF; cdr3_nt: TGTGCCAGCAGTGAGGGAGCGGGAGTAAACTACAATGAGCAGTTCTTC; d_call: TRBD2; v_call: TRBV6-1; clone_size: NA; j_call: TRBJ2-1
cdr3_aa: CASSLGDSQIQQYF; cdr3_nt: TGCGCCAGCAGCTTGGGGGACAGTCAGATACAGCAGTACTTC; d_call: TRBD1; v_call: TRBV5-1; clone_size: NA; j_call: TRBJ2-7
cdr3_aa: CASSLRGEAYEQYF; cdr3_nt: TGCGCCAGCAGCTTGAGGGGAGAAGCCTACGAGCAGTACTTC; d_call: NA; v_call: TRBV5-1; clone_size: many; j_call: TRBJ2-7
cdr3_aa: CASNEGFGSPLHF; cdr3_nt: TGTGCCAGCAATGAGGGCTTCGGTTCACCCCTCCACTTT; d_call: NA; v_call: TRBV28; clone_size: few; j_call: TRBJ1-6
cdr3_aa: CASRTSGGTGTGELFF; cdr3_nt: TGTGCCAGCAGGACTAGCGGGGGGACTGGAACCGGGGAGCTGTTTTTT; d_call: TRBD2; v_call: TRBV2; clone_size: many; j_call: TRBJ2-2
cdr3_aa: CASSKLGLFLDTQYF; cdr3_nt: TGTGCCAGCAGCAAACTAGGTCTCTTTCTAGATACGCAGTATTTT; d_call: NA; v_call: TRBV27; clone_size: NA; j_call: TRBJ2-3
cdr3_aa: CASSSYSGTGNTGELFF; cdr3_nt: TGCGCCAGCAGCTCCTACTCCGGGACAGGGAACACCGGGGAGCTGTTTTTT; d_call: TRBD1; v_call: TRBV5-1; clone_size: many; j_call: TRBJ2-2
cdr3_aa: CASSHAKPGGEDEQYF; cdr3_nt: TGTGCCAGCAGCCATGCTAAACCAGGGGGAGAAGACGAGCAGTACTTC; d_call: TRBD1; v_call: TRBV14; clone_size: many; j_call: TRBJ2-7
cdr3_aa: CASSPGTSGGNTGELFF; cdr3_nt: TGTGCCAGCAGCCCCGGGACTAGCGGGGGGAACACCGGGGAGCTGTTTTTT; d_call: TRBD2; v_call: TRBV7-9; clone_size: few; j_call: TRBJ2-2
cdr3_aa: CATSRDSYGYTF; cdr3_nt: TGTGCCACCAGCAGGGACAGCTATGGCTACACCTTC; d_call: NA; v_call: TRBV15; clone_size: many; j_call: TRBJ1-2
cdr3_aa: CASSLEAGSLYEQYF; cdr3_nt: TGTGCCAGCAGCTTAGAAGCGGGGAGCCTCTACGAGCAGTACTTC; d_call: TRBD2; v_call: TRBV11-2; clone_size: few; j_call: TRBJ2-7
cdr3_aa: CASSLNRMNTEAFF; cdr3_nt: TGTGCCAGCAGTTTGAACAGGATGAACACTGAAGCTTTCTTT; d_call: NA; v_call: TRBV12-3/TRBV12-4; clone_size: NA; j_call: TRBJ1-1
cdr3_aa: CASSPTRGGNYEQYF; cdr3_nt: TGCGCCAGCAGCCCAACCCGGGGAGGGAACTACGAGCAGTACTTC; d_call: TRBD2; v_call: TRBV5-1; clone_size: NA; j_call: TRBJ2-7